This TCR beta chain came from a study of PD-1 blockade in classical Hodgkin lymphoma. Here immunoSEQ multiplex PCR was the method, and the copy in TCRdb shows in-frame clones only, minus some. The sample lists tens of thousands of clones, approximately 80% occurring once. Time point of the sample: cycle 4 day 1 (C4D1), after more than five weeks of nivolumab. Each patient experienced a relapse that followed autologous stem cell transplantation, and brentuximab vedotin exposure varied. The CDR3 covers 15 residues. Germline V gives CDR1 SEHNR, CDR2 FQNEAQ (reference sequence). The V and J ends lost 5 bases and 2 bases, in that order; junction bases with no gene match: 6.

This sequence originates from a human donor with classical Hodgkin lymphoma. The J gene is TRBJ1-1, the V gene TRBV7-9; 9 positions agree with TRBD1. Sequenced here: peripheral blood mononuclear cells (PBMCs), sampled before the fourth cycle of nivolumab. The CDR3 here is CASSPQTGGNTEAFF. The CDR3 DNA sequence: TGTGCCAGCAGCCCCCAGACAGGGGGTAACACTGAAGCTTTCTTT.